These 6 T cell receptor beta chains originate from one sample sequenced in a study of response to subunit inactivated influenza vaccine (dated by TCRdb to the late 2010s). The receptor library was made with RT-PCR. Sequencing used an Illumina HiSeq 2500. The public reads were reprocessed in TCRdb via fastp at Q25 and MiXCR, keeping in-frame beta chains. Every distinct CDR3 protein forms one entry, paired with its most common genes and DNA. Within this sample are about 620,000 distinct CDR3 sequences, with over 9% of them counted one time only. About 11% of the sample lies in the top ten. The sample was also linked to a second study, of T cells expressing NK-cell markers. The second paper states: The TCR beta cDNA libraries were made using 5'RACE template switching, a step that added both a universal primer site and unique molecular identifiers.

The sequencing used PBMCs from blood, collected on the day of vaccination. The source is a man aged 45-65 years who received an inactivated influenza vaccine. Donor details come from another sample of the same person, matched by shared clones.

This clonotype was counted between two and nine times. The rearrangement joins TRBV11-2 to TRBJ2-3; D gene ambiguous. Germline-derived CDR1 and CDR2 are SGHAT and FQNNGV. The CDR3 has 15 amino acids. The ends were cut back, 3 bases at V and 0 bases at J, with 10 bases in the middle. This chain's CDR3 is CASSLPGASTDTQYF. CDR3 DNA sequence: TGTGCCAGCAGCTTGCCTGGAGCTAGCACAGATACGCAGTATTTT.

This clonotype has more than one count but fewer than ten. The chain joins TRBV20-1 to TRBJ2-5; TRBD2 agrees at 10 bases. From germline, CDR1 is DFQATT and CDR2 SNEGSKA (reference sequence). This CDR3 region has 16 residues. J was trimmed by 4 bases and V by 4 bases; bases with no gene match: 12. DNA for the CDR3: TGCAGTGCTACGCACTTTTCGAGCGGGAGGGCAGAGACCCAGTACTTC. Its protein is CSATHFSSGRAETQYF.

This clonotype occurred a few times. Here the CDR3 reads CASSVEDPGYGYTF. DNA of the CDR3: TGTGCCAGCAGCGTAGAAGACCCGGGGTATGGCTACACCTTC. The chain carries TRBV9 and TRBJ1-2; D gene unclear. The CDR3 loop spans 14 amino acids. CDR1 and CDR2 (germline): SGDLS, YYNGEE. V was pared by 0 bases and J by 5 bases, with 11 bases between.

This clonotype was seen only a few times. The CDR3 DNA reads TGCAGCGTCTACCCGAACACTGAAGCTTTCTTT. Translation gives CSVYPNTEAFF. This chain joins TRBV29-1 and TRBJ1-1; no firm D call. Per germline, CDR1 SQVTM and CDR2 ANQGSEA. The CDR3 extends over 11 amino acids. V dropped 6 bases and J dropped 1 base, with 6 bases sitting between them. Filled out from reference TRBV29-1 and TRBJ1-1, the complete variable domain reads SAVISQKPSRDICQRGTSLTIQCQVDSQVTMMFWYRQQPGQSLTLIATANQGSEATYESGFVIDKFPISRPNLTFSTLTVSNMSPEDSSIYLCSVYPNTEAFFGQGTRLTVV.

This clonotype was observed many times. The rearrangement joins TRBV5-1 to TRBJ1-1; the match to TRBD1 covers 7 bases. Germline-derived CDR1 and CDR2 are SGHRS and YFSETQ. The CDR3 is 14 amino acids. J lost 0 bases, V lost 4 bases, and 3 bases had no gene match. DNA of the CDR3: TGCGCCAGCAGCAAGGGGACAGTGAACACTGAAGCTTTCTTT. The encoded protein is CASSKGTVNTEAFF. Full variable domain (missing parts from reference TRBV5-1 and TRBJ1-1): KAGVTQTPRYLIKTRGQQVTLSCSPISGHRSVSWYQQTPGQGLQFLFEYFSETQRNKGNFPGRFSGRQFSNSRSEMNVSTLELGDSALYLCASSKGTVNTEAFFGQGTRLTVV.

This clonotype has only a few counts. V gene TRBV3-1 combines with J gene TRBJ2-3; either TRBD1 or TRBD2 may fit D (5 bases each). Trimming shortened V by 4 bases and J by 5 bases, and 10 bases separated the two germline ends. This CDR3 spans 13 amino acids. Germline assignment: CDR1 LGHDT and CDR2 YNNKEL (reference sequence). The CDR3 is CASSPGPLDTQYF. In nucleotides, the CDR3 is TGTGCCAGCAGCCCGGGACCCCTAGATACGCAGTATTTT.